This T cell receptor beta chain was captured in a study of yellow fever vaccine responses in identical twins. Whole-study findings and limits: The T cell response to vaccination in identical twins was reportedly partly convergent and partly personalized.

TCRdb reprocessed the RT-PCR reads via MiXCR and lists one record per CDR3 protein. The sample has 2,000 or so distinct CDR3 sequences, 85% to 90% seen once. In this sample, this clonotype turned up a few times. Its antigen is undetermined. Germline loops: CDR1 ENHRY, CDR2 SYGVKD. The CDR3 runs 13 residues. Trimming took 11 bases from V and 1 from J, leaving 12 bases between them. The source is a woman between 18 and 29 years old who received the yellow fever vaccine. This specimen was T cells from blood (PBMCs), unsorted or a sorted subset (not recorded which), taken before or after yellow fever vaccination (not recorded which). The V call is TRBV10-3, the J call TRBJ1-5; the D is unclear. In DNA, the CDR3 is TGTGCCGTGCACGGTTCAAGCAATCAGCCCCAGCATTTT. This codes for CAVHGSSNQPQHF.